These T cell receptor beta chains were read from a single sample in a study of graft-versus-host responses after intestinal transplantation. Clones were sequenced by immunoSEQ multiplex PCR, and TCRdb holds only the in-frame ones, with some missing. This table has approximately 54,000 clones, around 90% appearing once. Here the sequenced sample was PBMCs, taken roughly 680 days after intestinal transplant. These receptors all stem from a human patient who received an intestinal transplant, so some T cells may come from the graft donor. The CDR3 runs from the conserved cysteine through the conserved F or W. A D gene is named only where the DNA matches it firmly. Expanded clones are given a class, and other clones once, few, many or no size at all.

clone size | D gene | J gene | V gene | CDR3 protein | CDR3 DNA
NA | TRBD1 | TRBJ2-2 | TRBV9 | CASSVGPGTGDTGELFF | TGTGCCAGCAGCGTAGGTCCCGGGACAGGAGACACCGGGGAGCTGTTTTTT
NA | NA | TRBJ2-3 | TRBV5-1 | CASSLSYTDTQYF | TGCGCCAGCAGCTTGAGCTACACAGATACGCAGTATTTT
NA | NA | TRBJ1-2 | TRBV10-3 | CAGSGEYGYTF | TGTGCCGGATCAGGGGAGTATGGCTACACCTTC
NA | TRBD1 | TRBJ2-7 | TRBV19 | CASSSWDSSTYEQYF | TGTGCCAGTAGTTCATGGGACAGTTCAACCTACGAGCAGTACTTC
NA | NA | TRBJ1-2 | TRBV6-5 | CASSLDAMVGYGYTF | TGTGCCAGCAGTTTAGATGCCATGGTCGGCTATGGCTACACCTTC
NA | NA | TRBJ1-5 | TRBV19 | CASSIVYDRRYSNQPQHF | TGTGCCAGTAGTATAGTTTATGACAGGAGGTATAGCAATCAGCCCCAGCATTTT
NA | TRBD2 | TRBJ2-1 | TRBV29-1 | CSVVQAGVSSYNEQFF | TGCAGCGTTGTACAAGCGGGGGTTTCCTCCTACAATGAGCAGTTCTTC
once | NA | TRBJ2-5 | TRBV7-6 | CASSFTDKETQYF | TGTGCCAGCAGCTTTACGGACAAAGAGACCCAGTACTTC
NA | NA | TRBJ1-2 | TRBV29-1 | CSVSGTPVSGYTF | TGCAGCGTATCCGGGACCCCGGTCAGTGGGTACACCTTC
NA | NA | TRBJ1-5 | TRBV13 | CASSLRQSNQPQHF | TGTGCCAGCAGCCTAAGACAAAGCAATCAGCCCCAGCATTTT
once | TRBD2 | TRBJ2-5 | TRBV7-9 | CASSSPQRGKETQYF | TGTGCCAGCAGCTCCCCCCAGCGGGGGAAAGAGACCCAGTACTTC
NA | TRBD1 | TRBJ2-2 | TRBV5-1 | CASKRTGNTGELFF | TGCGCCAGCAAGAGGACAGGGAACACCGGGGAGCTGTTTTTT
NA | NA | TRBJ1-4 | TRBV19 | CASNSATTNEKLFF | TGTGCCAGTAATTCGGCTACAACTAATGAAAAACTGTTTTTT
NA | TRBD1 | TRBJ2-4 | TRBV4-1 | CASSQLRGGGNIQYF | TGCGCCAGCAGCCAGTTGAGAGGGGGCGGAAACATTCAGTACTTC
NA | TRBD1 | TRBJ2-7 | TRBV19 | CASTMGTGNNYEQYF | TGTGCCAGTACCATGGGGACAGGGAATAACTACGAGCAGTACTTC
NA | NA | TRBJ2-3 | TRBV14 | CASSLFRADTQYF | TGTGCCAGCAGCCTATTCCGGGCTGATACGCAGTATTTT
NA | NA | TRBJ1-1 | TRBV5-4 | CASSVGMNTEAFF | TGTGCCAGCAGCGTAGGGATGAACACTGAAGCTTTCTTT
NA | NA | TRBJ1-1 | TRBV30 | CAWGRGNTEAFF | TGTGCCTGGGGCAGGGGTAACACTGAAGCTTTCTTT
NA | TRBD1 | TRBJ1-4 | TRBV6-5 | CASRPGQVREKLFF | TGTGCCAGCAGGCCGGGACAGGTCAGGGAAAAACTGTTTTTT
NA | TRBD2 | TRBJ2-5 | TRBV4-1 | CASSHRLAGGSETQYF | TGCGCCAGCAGCCATCGACTAGCGGGGGGGTCAGAGACCCAGTACTTC